This T cell receptor beta chain was retrieved from a study of graft-versus-host responses after intestinal transplantation. Across the whole study: Following induction with anti-thymocyte globulin, all recipients were given tacrolimus and steroids for about three years. Study results and limitations: Detection of GvH clones occurred in recipient marrow, and some had their first appearance in ileum or blood. Early post-transplant HvG declines showed an association with peak circulating GvH clone levels. Graft-donor T cell macrochimerism in patients accompanied high graft-versus-host to host-versus-graft clonal ratios in allografts.

This clone was counted only a few times. What it binds is unknown. The length of the CDR3 is 13 residues. The V and J ends lost 5 bases and 9 bases, in that order; junction bases with no gene match: 7. Germline V gene lookup returns CDR1 SGHTA and CDR2 FQGNSA. Only in-frame clones appear in the TCRdb table, and some are missing; sequencing was by immunoSEQ multiplex PCR. Of 60,000 or so clones in the sample, approximately 90% were seen once. The specimen was PBMCs, collected approximately 120 days after intestinal transplantation. The chain couples TRBV7-2 to TRBJ2-1; 7 nucleotides align to TRBD2. The receptor was derived from a human patient who received an intestinal transplant, so some T cells may come from the graft donor. This CDR3 reads CASSRDWEGEQFF. In DNA form, the CDR3 reads TGTGCCAGCAGCCGGGACTGGGAGGGTGAGCAGTTCTTC.